Reported below is one T cell receptor (beta chain). This entry comes from a study of T cell changes during pregnancy in multiple sclerosis. V was clipped by 5 bases and J by 4 bases, with 16 bases between them. The CDR3 is 15 amino acids. Looked up from germline, CDR1 is SGHTA and CDR2 is FQGNSA. Sequencing was performed with immunoSEQ multiplex PCR; in TCRdb, only in-frame clones are kept and a portion is missing. The data contain tens of thousands of clones, 92% of them singletons. This sequence joins TRBV7-2 and TRBJ2-3, with D maybe TRBD1 (6 bases). This clonotype was obtained from a female donor with multiple sclerosis, enrolled in a pregnancy study. The sample consisted of CD4+ T cells from peripheral blood mononuclear cells, taken after pregnancy. For the CDR3, the DNA is TGTGCCAGCAGCCCAAGACCCAGGGGACCAGATACGCAGTATTTT. Protein sequence: CASSPRPRGPDTQYF. The whole variable domain, filled in from reference TRBV7-2 and TRBJ2-3, reads GAGVSQSPSNKVTEKGKDVELRCDPISGHTALYWYRQSLGQGLEFLIYFQGNSAPDKSGLPSDRFSAERTGGSVSTLTIQRTQQEDSAVYLCASSPRPRGPDTQYFGPGTRLTVL.